Described below is a single T cell receptor beta chain sequence and its context. The sample originates from a study of blood T cell repertoires in COVID-19. Overall study context: In each case, the material was cDNA or gDNA derived from T cells, B-cell-depleted T cells, or PBMCs.

The CDR3 is 14 residues long. Deletions cut 3 bases from V and 4 bases from J, with 10 bases between. Germline V gene sequence: CDR1 SNHLY, CDR2 FYNNEI. In the study's own analysis: Amplification with reference gene primers provided the estimates of nucleated cell counts. The protocol was immunoSEQ multiplex PCR, while the TCRdb copy is restricted to in-frame clones and leaves out a portion. V, J and clone size reflect that table, while D and trimming were determined from the DNA. The profile shows around 250,000 clones, 85% to 90% of them singletons. This clonotype was obtained from a woman between 65 and 79 years old with active or convalescent COVID-19. Source material: peripheral blood. The chain uses TRBV2 and TRBJ2-1; D perhaps matches TRBD1 (7 bases). The chain's CDR3 is CASSDQGGYNEQFF. The CDR3 nucleotides are TGTGCCAGCAGTGACCAGGGGGGTTACAATGAGCAGTTCTTC. Together with reference TRBV2 and TRBJ2-1, the CDR3 gives the full variable domain: EPEVTQTPSHQVTQMGQEVILRCVPISNHLYFYWYRQILGQKVEFLVSFYNNEISEKSEIFDDQFSVERPDGSNFTLKIRSTKLEDSAMYFCASSDQGGYNEQFFGPGTRLTVL.